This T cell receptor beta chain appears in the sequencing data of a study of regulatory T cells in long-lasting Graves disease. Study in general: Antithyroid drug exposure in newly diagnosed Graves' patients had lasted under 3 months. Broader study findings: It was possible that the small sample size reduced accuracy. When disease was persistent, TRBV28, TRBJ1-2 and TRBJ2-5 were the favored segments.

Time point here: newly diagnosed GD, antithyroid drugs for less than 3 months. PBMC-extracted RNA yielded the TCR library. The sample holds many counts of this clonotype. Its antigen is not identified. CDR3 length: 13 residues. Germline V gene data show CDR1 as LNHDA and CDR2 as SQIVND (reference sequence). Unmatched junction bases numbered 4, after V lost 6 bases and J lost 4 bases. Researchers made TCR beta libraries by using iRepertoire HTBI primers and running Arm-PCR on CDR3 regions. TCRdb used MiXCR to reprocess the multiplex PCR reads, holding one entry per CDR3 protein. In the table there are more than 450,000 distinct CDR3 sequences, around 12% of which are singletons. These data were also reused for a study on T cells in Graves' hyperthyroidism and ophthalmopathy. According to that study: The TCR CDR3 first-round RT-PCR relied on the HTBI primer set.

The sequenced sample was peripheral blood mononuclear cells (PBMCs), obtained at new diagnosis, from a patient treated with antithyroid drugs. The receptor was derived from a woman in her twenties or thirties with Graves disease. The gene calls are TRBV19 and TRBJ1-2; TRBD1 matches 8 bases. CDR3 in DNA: TGTGCCAGTAGCAGGGACAGGTTCTATGGCTACACCTTC. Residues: CASSRDRFYGYTF.